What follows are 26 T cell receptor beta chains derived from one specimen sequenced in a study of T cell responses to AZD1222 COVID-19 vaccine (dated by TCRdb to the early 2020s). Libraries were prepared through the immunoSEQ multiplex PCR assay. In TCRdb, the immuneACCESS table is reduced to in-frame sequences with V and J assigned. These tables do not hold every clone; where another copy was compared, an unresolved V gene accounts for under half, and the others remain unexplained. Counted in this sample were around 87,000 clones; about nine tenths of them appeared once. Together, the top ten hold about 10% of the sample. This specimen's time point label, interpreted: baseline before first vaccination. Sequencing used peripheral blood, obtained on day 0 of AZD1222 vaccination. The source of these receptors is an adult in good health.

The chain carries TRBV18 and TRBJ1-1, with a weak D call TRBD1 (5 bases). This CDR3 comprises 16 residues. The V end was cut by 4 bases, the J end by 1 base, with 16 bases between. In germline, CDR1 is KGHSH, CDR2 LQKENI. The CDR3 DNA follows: TGTGCCAGCTCACTTTCGGCTCCTGGGGCGAACACTGAAGCTTTCTTT. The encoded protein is CASSLSAPGANTEAFF.

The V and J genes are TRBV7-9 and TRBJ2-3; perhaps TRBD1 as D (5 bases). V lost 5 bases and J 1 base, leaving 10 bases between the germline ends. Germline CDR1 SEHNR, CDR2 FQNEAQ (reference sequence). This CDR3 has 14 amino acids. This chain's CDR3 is CASSPDTRTDTQYF. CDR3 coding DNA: TGTGCCAGCAGCCCGGACACGCGCACAGATACGCAGTATTTT.

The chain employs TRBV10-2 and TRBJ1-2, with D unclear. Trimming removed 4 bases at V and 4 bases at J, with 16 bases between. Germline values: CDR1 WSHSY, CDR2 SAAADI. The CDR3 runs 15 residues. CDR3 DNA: TGCGCCAGCAGTGCAGACACCCTGGGGATCTATGGCTACACCTTC. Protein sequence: CASSADTLGIYGYTF.

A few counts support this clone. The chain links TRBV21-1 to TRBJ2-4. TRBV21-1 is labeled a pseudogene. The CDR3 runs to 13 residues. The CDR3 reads CATQGRDQNIQYF. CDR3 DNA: TGTGCCACTCAGGGCAGGGACCAAAACATTCAGTACTTC.

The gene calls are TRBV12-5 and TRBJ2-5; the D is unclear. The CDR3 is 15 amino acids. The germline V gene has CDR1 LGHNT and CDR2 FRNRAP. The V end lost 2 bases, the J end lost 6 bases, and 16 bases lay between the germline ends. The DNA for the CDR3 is TGTGCTAGTGGTTTGTTACCGGGCCCCAGGCAGACCCAGTACTTC. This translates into CASGLLPGPRQTQYF.

The CDR3 DNA is TGTGCCAGCAGCCCCGGGACCCCTGGAAACACCATATATTTT. Residues: CASSPGTPGNTIYF. The chain employs TRBV7-3 and TRBJ1-3; TRBD1 is a possible D gene (5 bases). The CDR3 is 14 amino acids. V dropped 5 bases and J dropped 2 bases, with 10 bases sitting between them. The V gene's germline CDR1 is SGHTA and CDR2 FQGTGA.

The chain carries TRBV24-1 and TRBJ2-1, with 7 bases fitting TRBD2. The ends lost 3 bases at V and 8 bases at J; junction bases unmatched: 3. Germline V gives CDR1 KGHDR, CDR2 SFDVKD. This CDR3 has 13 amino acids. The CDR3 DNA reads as TGTGCCACCAGTGATCCTAGCGGACATGAGCAGTTCTTC. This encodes CATSDPSGHEQFF.

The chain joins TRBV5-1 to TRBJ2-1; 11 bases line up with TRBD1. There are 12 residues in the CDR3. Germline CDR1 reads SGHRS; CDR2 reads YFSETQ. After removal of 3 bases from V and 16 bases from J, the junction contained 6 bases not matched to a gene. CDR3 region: CASSWAGQGDFF. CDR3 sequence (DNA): TGCGCCAGCAGCTGGGCGGGACAGGGGGACTTCTTC.

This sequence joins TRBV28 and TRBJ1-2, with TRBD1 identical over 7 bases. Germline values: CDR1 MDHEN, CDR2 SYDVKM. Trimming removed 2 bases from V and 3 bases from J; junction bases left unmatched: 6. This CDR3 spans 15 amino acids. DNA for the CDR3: TGTGCCAGCAGTTTAGGGGCAGGGGGTGACTATGGCTACACCTTC. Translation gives CASSLGAGGDYGYTF.

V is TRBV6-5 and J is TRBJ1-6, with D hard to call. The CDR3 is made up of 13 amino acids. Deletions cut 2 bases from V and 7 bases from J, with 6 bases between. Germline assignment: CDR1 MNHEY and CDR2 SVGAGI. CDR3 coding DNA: TGTGCCAGCAGTTACAGTGCAAATTCACCCCTCCACTTT. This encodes CASSYSANSPLHF.

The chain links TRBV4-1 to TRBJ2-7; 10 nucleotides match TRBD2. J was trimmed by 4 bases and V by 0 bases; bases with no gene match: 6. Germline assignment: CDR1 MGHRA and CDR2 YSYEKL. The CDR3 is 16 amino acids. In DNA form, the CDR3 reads TGCGCCAGCAGCCAAGATGGGCTAGCGGGAGAGTACGAGCAGTACTTC. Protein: CASSQDGLAGEYEQYF.

The CDR3 region is CASSWRGKAEAFF. CDR3 in DNA: TGTGCCAGCAGTTGGCGCGGGAAAGCTGAAGCTTTCTTT. The rearrangement links TRBV27 to TRBJ1-1; D not resolved. This CDR3 has 13 residues. V lost 4 bases, J lost 6 bases, and 12 bases lay in between. The germline V gene encodes CDR1 MNHEY and CDR2 SMNVEV (reference sequence).

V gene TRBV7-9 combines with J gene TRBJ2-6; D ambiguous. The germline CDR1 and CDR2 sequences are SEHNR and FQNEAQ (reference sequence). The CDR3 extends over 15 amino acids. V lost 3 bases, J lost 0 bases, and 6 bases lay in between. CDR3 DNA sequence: TGTGCCAGCAGCTTGGTGGGCTCTGGGGCCAACGTCCTGACTTTC. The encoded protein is CASSLVGSGANVLTF.

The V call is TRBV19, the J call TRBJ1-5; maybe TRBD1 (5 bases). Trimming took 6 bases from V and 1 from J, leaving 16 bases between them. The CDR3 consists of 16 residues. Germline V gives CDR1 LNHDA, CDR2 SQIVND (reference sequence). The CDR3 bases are TGTGCCAGTAGACGGGGACGGGCGGGGAGCAATCAGCCCCAGCATTTT. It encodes CASRRGRAGSNQPQHF.

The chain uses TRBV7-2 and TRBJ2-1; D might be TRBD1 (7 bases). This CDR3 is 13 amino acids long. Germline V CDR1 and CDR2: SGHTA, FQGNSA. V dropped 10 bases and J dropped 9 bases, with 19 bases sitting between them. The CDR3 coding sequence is TGTGCCACCTCAGGGGGGTTGAGTGGTGAGCAGTTCTTC. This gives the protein CATSGGLSGEQFF.

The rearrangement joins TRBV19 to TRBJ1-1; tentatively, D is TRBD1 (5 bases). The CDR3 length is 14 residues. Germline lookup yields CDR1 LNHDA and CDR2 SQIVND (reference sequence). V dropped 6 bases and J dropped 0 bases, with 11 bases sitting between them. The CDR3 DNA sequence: TGTGCCAGTAGCCTGGGGGGAATGAACACTGAAGCTTTCTTT. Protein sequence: CASSLGGMNTEAFF.

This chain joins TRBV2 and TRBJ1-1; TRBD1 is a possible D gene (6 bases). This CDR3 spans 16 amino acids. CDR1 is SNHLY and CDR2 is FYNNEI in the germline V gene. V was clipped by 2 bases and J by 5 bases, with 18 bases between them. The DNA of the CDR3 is TGTGCCAGCAGTGAAATGTTGTTGGGGGCTGGGACTGAAGCTTTCTTT. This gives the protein CASSEMLLGAGTEAFF.

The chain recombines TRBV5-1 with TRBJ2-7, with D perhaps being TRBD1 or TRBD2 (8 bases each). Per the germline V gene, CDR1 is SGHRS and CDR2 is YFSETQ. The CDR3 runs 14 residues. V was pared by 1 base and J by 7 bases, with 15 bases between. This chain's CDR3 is CASSLTGGLGEQYF. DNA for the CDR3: TGCGCCAGCAGCTTGACAGGGGGACTAGGAGAGCAGTACTTC.

As DNA, the CDR3 is TGTGCCAGCAGCGTGAGCGGGAGCTCCTACAATGAGCAGTTCTTC. This encodes CASSVSGSSYNEQFF. The chain combines TRBV9 with TRBJ2-1; 8 nucleotides match TRBD2. With 2 bases clipped from V and 0 bases from J, the junction kept 1 base outside the gene matches. CDR3 length: 15 amino acids. Germline V lookup: CDR1 SGDLS, CDR2 YYNGEE.

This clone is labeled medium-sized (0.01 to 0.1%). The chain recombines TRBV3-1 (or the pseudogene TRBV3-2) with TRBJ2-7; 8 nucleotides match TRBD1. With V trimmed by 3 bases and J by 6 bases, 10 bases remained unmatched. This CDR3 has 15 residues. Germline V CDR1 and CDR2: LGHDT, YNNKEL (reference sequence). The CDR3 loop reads CASSQGTGPRGEQYF. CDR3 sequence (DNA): TGTGCCAGCAGCCAGGGGACAGGCCCGAGGGGCGAGCAGTACTTC.

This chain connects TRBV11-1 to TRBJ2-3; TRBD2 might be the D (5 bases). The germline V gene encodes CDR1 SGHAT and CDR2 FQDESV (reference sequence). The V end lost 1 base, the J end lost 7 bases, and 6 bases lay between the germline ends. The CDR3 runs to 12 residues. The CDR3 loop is CASSLGGNTQYF. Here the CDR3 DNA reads TGTGCCAGCAGCTTAGGAGGGAATACGCAGTATTTT.

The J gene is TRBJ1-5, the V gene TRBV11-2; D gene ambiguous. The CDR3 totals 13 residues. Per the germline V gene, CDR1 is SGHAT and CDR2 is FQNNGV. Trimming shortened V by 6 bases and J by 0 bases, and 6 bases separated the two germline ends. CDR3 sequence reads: CASSLLSNQPQHF. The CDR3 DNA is TGTGCCAGCAGTCTTCTTAGCAATCAGCCCCAGCATTTT.

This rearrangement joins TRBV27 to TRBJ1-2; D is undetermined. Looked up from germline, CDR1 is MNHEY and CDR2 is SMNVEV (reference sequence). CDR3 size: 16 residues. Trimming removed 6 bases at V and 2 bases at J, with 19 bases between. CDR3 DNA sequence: TGTGCCAGCAGGGGCGGACCCGACCACTGGAACTATGGCTACACCTTC. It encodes CASRGGPDHWNYGYTF.

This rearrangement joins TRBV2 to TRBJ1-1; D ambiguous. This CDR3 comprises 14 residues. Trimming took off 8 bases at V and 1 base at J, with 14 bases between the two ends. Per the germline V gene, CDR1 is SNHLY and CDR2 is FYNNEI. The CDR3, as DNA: TGTGCCAGCGGCAGACTGCCCTCGAACACTGAAGCTTTCTTT. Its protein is CASGRLPSNTEAFF.

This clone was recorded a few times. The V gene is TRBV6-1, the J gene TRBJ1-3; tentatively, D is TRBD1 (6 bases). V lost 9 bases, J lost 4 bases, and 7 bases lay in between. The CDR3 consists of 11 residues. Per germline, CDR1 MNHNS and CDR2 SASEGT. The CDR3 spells CASRGGNTIYF. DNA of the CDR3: TGTGCCAGTAGGGGGGGAAACACCATATATTTT.

The CDR3, as DNA: TGTGCCAGCAGTTACTCGTCCGGGGGCCCGGCTGAAGCTTTCTTT. Its protein product is CASSYSSGGPAEAFF. This chain links TRBV6-5 with TRBJ1-1; D might be TRBD1 (6 bases). With 0 bases removed from V and 6 bases from J, the gap between germline ends came to 14 bases. Looked up from germline, CDR1 is MNHEY and CDR2 is SVGAGI. CDR3 length equals 15 residues.